This T cell receptor (beta chain) was retrieved from a study of beta chain features in type 1 diabetes. Study-level results: VDJ junctions in type 1 diabetes patients carried more deletions and fewer insertions. Moderate yet significant TCRB CDR3 shortening was seen in Type 1 diabetes patients in all four CD4+ subsets. Compared with healthy donors, patients appeared to share more similar naive, central memory and regulatory TCRB repertoires.

Every isolated RNA sample was fully reverse transcribed, so sequencing captured expressed TCRB transcripts. The repertoire was sequenced with immunoSEQ multiplex PCR; TCRdb's copy has only in-frame clones and lacks some. The sample holds about 330,000 clones, roughly 11% seen once. V was cut by 8 bases and J by 0 bases, with 11 bases left in between. This CDR3 contains 13 residues. Germline CDR1 reads SNHLY; CDR2 reads FYNNEI. This clone was counted a few times. Its matching antigen is unknown. V usage is TRBV2 and J usage is TRBJ2-7; D is unresolved. The material sequenced was naive CD4+ T cells from blood. The sequence came from a woman aged 25 to 39 in good health. This CDR3 is CASGVLSSYEQYF. CDR3 in DNA: TGTGCCAGCGGAGTGCTGAGCTCCTACGAGCAGTACTTC.